This record looks at one T cell receptor (beta chain) sequence and its context. Its specificity is not known. The data are from a study of T-cell memory formation after mild COVID-19. Overall study findings and caveats: The authors did not confirm SARS-CoV-2 specificity of second-wave clones peaking day 37. Whereas later expanders leaned CD4+, clones contracting day 15 to 85 showed a balanced CD4/CD8 makeup. CD4+ clones that contracted lay mainly in CM and EM; CD8+ ones lay in EMRA.

Researchers used 5'RACE with constant-segment primers to make TCR alpha and TCR beta cDNA libraries that carry sample barcodes and UMIs. TCRdb redid the calling of the 5' RACE reads with MiXCR, one entry per CDR3 protein. The sample consists of about 160,000 distinct CDR3 sequences, 25% to 40% of them appearing once. Looked up from germline, CDR1 is LNHNV and CDR2 is YYDKDF (reference sequence). The CDR3 has 17 amino acids. Between the trimmed V and J ends, which lost 1 base and 7 bases, there was a span of 22 bases. The gene calls are TRBV15 and TRBJ2-5, with D possibly TRBD1 on 5 matching bases. Sequenced sample: PBMCs or a T cell subset sorted from them (not recorded which). The origin of this receptor is an adult woman who had mild COVID-19 (a few samples of this study predate the infection). Cell type and time point are not known. The CDR3 is CATSRVGAVVALGTQYF. Written as DNA, the CDR3 is TGTGCCACCAGCAGAGTAGGGGCGGTCGTGGCTTTGGGGACCCAGTACTTC.